Below are 10 T cell receptor beta chains sequenced from a single sample in a study of cytomegalovirus exposure and HLA in healthy donors. Profiled with immunoSEQ multiplex PCR; TCRdb holds only in-frame clones, not every one. The data hold fewer than 90,000 clones, with roughly 94% observed a single time. The sample consisted of PBMCs. The receptors were sampled from a woman aged 18-29 years in good health and CMV-seropositive.

The chain is built from TRBV18 and TRBJ1-2; TRBD1 is a possible D gene (5 bases). The CDR3 extends over 13 amino acids. The germline CDR1 and CDR2 sequences are KGHSH and LQKENI. With 3 bases removed from V and 2 bases from J, the gap between germline ends came to 7 bases. The CDR3, as DNA: TGTGCCAGCTCACCCGACAGCAACTATGGCTACACCTTC. This sequence encodes CASSPDSNYGYTF.

The chain employs TRBV6-5 and TRBJ2-7; tentative D call: TRBD2 (7 bases). The CDR3 contains 16 residues. Germline CDR1 MNHEY, CDR2 SVGAGI. Trimming removed 4 bases from V and 4 bases from J, with 20 bases in between. DNA for the CDR3: TGTGCCAGCAGTTCCCCACGGGGGAGGGGGAATTACGAGCAGTACTTC. This gives the protein CASSSPRGRGNYEQYF.

The J gene is TRBJ2-7, the V gene TRBV7-2; D gene uncertain. The germline CDR1 and CDR2 sequences are SGHTA and FQGNSA. This CDR3 has 14 residues. V lost 1 base and J 0 bases, leaving 7 bases between the germline ends. CDR3 sequence reads: CASSLGRNSYEQYF. CDR3 DNA sequence: TGTGCCAGCAGCTTAGGCAGGAACTCCTACGAGCAGTACTTC.

The chain couples TRBV9 to TRBJ1-3; D is perhaps TRBD1 (6 bases). V was trimmed by 3 bases and J by 0 bases, leaving 16 bases between them. This CDR3 spans 17 amino acids. Germline V gives CDR1 SGDLS, CDR2 YYNGEE. CDR3 sequence: CASSGRGELYSGNTIYF. The DNA for the CDR3 is TGTGCCAGCAGCGGCAGGGGAGAACTTTACTCTGGAAACACCATATATTTT. Variable domain in full (rest from reference TRBV9 and TRBJ1-3): DSGVTQTPKHLITATGQRVTLRCSPRSGDLSVYWYQQSLDQGLQFLIQYYNGEERAKGNILERFSAQQFPDLHSELNLSSLELGDSALYFCASSGRGELYSGNTIYFGEGSWLTVV.

V and J are TRBV28 and TRBJ1-1, with D possibly being TRBD1 (5 bases). Germline CDR1 reads MDHEN; CDR2 reads SYDVKM. The CDR3 consists of 13 residues. V was trimmed by 8 bases and J by 1 base, leaving 11 bases between them. This CDR3 reads CASSRQTNTEAFF. CDR3 DNA sequence: TGTGCCAGCTCTCGACAGACGAACACTGAAGCTTTCTTT.

V usage is TRBV9 and J usage is TRBJ1-3, with TRBD1 matching 7 bases. The CDR3 totals 17 residues. V trimming: 3 bases; J trimming: 0 bases; junction bases outside the gene matches: 9. CDR1 and CDR2 from the germline V gene are SGDLS and YYNGEE. CDR3: CASSGNRGDYSGNTIYF. The CDR3 coding sequence is TGTGCCAGCAGCGGAAACAGGGGCGATTACTCTGGAAACACCATATATTTT.

V is TRBV7-9 and J is TRBJ1-5, with a tentative D call TRBD1 (6 bases). V lost 0 bases and J 6 bases, leaving 12 bases between the germline ends. The length of the CDR3 is 15 residues. Germline V gene data show CDR1 as SEHNR and CDR2 as FQNEAQ (reference sequence). The CDR3 coding sequence is TGTGCCAGCAGCTTAGCGTCAGGGGAGTTTCAGCCCCAGCATTTT. It yields the protein CASSLASGEFQPQHF.

This clone was recorded a few times. V gene TRBV7-2 combines with J gene TRBJ2-2, with TRBD2 as a possible D gene (6 bases). This CDR3 region has 16 residues. Trimming removed 1 base from V and 2 bases from J, with 11 bases in between. CDR1 and CDR2 from the germline V gene are SGHTA and FQGNSA. The CDR3 region has the DNA TGTGCCAGCAGCTTAGAACTTAGCGGTAACACCGGGGAGCTGTTTTTT. It is translated as CASSLELSGNTGELFF. The complete variable domain, with remaining parts taken from reference TRBV7-2 and TRBJ2-2, reads GAGVSQSPSNKVTEKGKDVELRCDPISGHTALYWYRQSLGQGLEFLIYFQGNSAPDKSGLPSDRFSAERTGGSVSTLTIQRTQQEDSAVYLCASSLELSGNTGELFFGEGSRLTVL.

This clone has more than one count but fewer than ten. The chain recombines TRBV28 with TRBJ1-5; 8 positions agree with TRBD1. Germline V lookup: CDR1 MDHEN, CDR2 SYDVKM. This CDR3 has 15 amino acids. With V trimmed by 3 bases and J by 6 bases, 7 bases remained unmatched. In DNA form, the CDR3 reads TGTGCCAGCAGTTTGGCGCTAGGACAGGGTCAGCCCCAGCATTTT. Amino acids: CASSLALGQGQPQHF.

The chain employs TRBV14 and TRBJ2-3; D is ambiguous. Germline values: CDR1 SGHDN, CDR2 FVKESK. The CDR3 contains 15 residues. V gave up 0 bases and J gave up 1 base, with 8 bases separating them. The CDR3 reads CASSQESFGTDTQYF. The CDR3 region has the DNA TGTGCCAGCAGCCAAGAGTCGTTCGGCACAGATACGCAGTATTTT.